This entry lists 32 T cell receptor beta chains sequenced from one sample in a study of shared clonotypes between healthy human individuals. Data came from immunoSEQ multiplex PCR; TCRdb stores just in-frame clones and leaves some out. The top ten hold more than 1.5% of the sample, which has about 2.2 million clones, approximately 92% seen once. The naive CD8 fraction comprised CD45RO-negative cells positively selected for CCR7 and excluded terminally differentiated effector memory CD45RA+ cells. Sequencing was done on a sample of naive CD8+ T cells from PBMCs. The receptor source for this set is a young man in good health. Some clones in this sample may be carry-over from other donors' samples.

The V and J genes are TRBV4-3 and TRBJ2-3, with TRBD2 matching 12 bases. Trimming cost V 0 bases and J 7 bases; bases outside gene matches: 11. The CDR3 has 18 residues. CDR1 is LGHNA and CDR2 is YSLEER in the germline V gene. CDR3 nucleotides: TGCGCCAGCAGCCAAGACCCTGGAGGACTAGCGGGATGGAATACGCAGTATTTT. Its protein is CASSQDPGGLAGWNTQYF.

This chain uses TRBV27 with TRBJ2-1; D is undetermined. V lost 6 bases to trimming and J lost 3 bases, with 9 bases between them. This CDR3 has 13 amino acids. The germline CDR1 and CDR2 sequences are MNHEY and SMNVEV (reference sequence). CDR3 in amino acids: CASSAEIYNEQFF. The CDR3 bases are TGTGCCAGCAGCGCGGAGATCTACAATGAGCAGTTCTTC.

V gene TRBV7-9 combines with J gene TRBJ2-1; the D gene is possibly TRBD2 (5 bases). Trimming removed 2 bases at V and 11 bases at J, with 10 bases between. Germline CDR1 reads SEHNR; CDR2 reads FQNEAQ (reference sequence). The CDR3 contains 12 residues. As DNA, the CDR3 is TGTGCCAGCAGCTTAAGTGACTACCAGCAGTTCTTC. It specifies CASSLSDYQQFF.

The J gene is TRBJ2-5, the V gene TRBV15, with 7 bases matching TRBD1. Germline assignment: CDR1 LNHNV and CDR2 YYDKDF (reference sequence). The length of the CDR3 is 14 residues. Losses at the gene ends were 5 bases for V and 4 bases for J; bases not matched to a gene: 7. The CDR3 region is CATSSGQIGETQYF. The CDR3 DNA sequence: TGTGCCACCAGCTCGGGACAGATAGGAGAGACCCAGTACTTC.

The rearrangement uses TRBV28 and TRBJ2-7; D unclear. Germline-derived CDR1 and CDR2 are MDHEN and SYDVKM. V was shortened by 3 bases and J by 6 bases, with 6 bases between the two germline ends. There are 11 residues in the CDR3. CDR3 nucleotide sequence: TGTGCCAGCAGTTTTTACTCCGAGCAGTACTTC. Translating it yields CASSFYSEQYF.

The V call is TRBV27, the J call TRBJ2-5, with 10 bases that match TRBD2. The germline V gene encodes CDR1 MNHEY and CDR2 SMNVEV (reference sequence). This CDR3 has 16 amino acids. Unmatched junction bases numbered 10, after V lost 5 bases and J lost 4 bases. The CDR3 protein is CASSPQLAGFRETQYF. The CDR3 region has the DNA TGTGCCAGCAGTCCCCAACTAGCGGGGTTTCGAGAGACCCAGTACTTC.

This clone was detected only once. This chain links TRBV27 with TRBJ1-4; the D gene is possibly TRBD1 (5 bases). The CDR3 spans 18 residues. Germline V gene sequence: CDR1 MNHEY, CDR2 SMNVEV (reference sequence). The germline V and J ends were trimmed by 2 bases and 10 bases, with 26 bases remaining between them. This CDR3 reads CASSLIAGPLGLVVKLFF. The CDR3 region has the DNA TGTGCCAGCAGTTTAATTGCAGGGCCCCTGGGGCTGGTCGTAAAACTGTTTTTT.

V and J are TRBV27 and TRBJ2-3; 7 bases are shared with TRBD2. The CDR3 has 16 amino acids. V lost 0 bases, J lost 8 bases, and 11 bases stayed unmatched. In germline, CDR1 is MNHEY, CDR2 SMNVEV (reference sequence). The CDR3 bases are TGTGCCAGCAGTTTATCGGGGGGGACGGTTTATGGTACGCAGTATTTT. Its translation: CASSLSGGTVYGTQYF.

The V call is TRBV7-9, the J call TRBJ2-5; D not certain. CDR1 is SEHNR, CDR2 FQNEAQ, per germline (reference sequence). V dropped 5 bases and J dropped 4 bases, with 17 bases sitting between them. The CDR3 loop spans 15 amino acids. Here the CDR3 reads CASSRAEVLRETQYF. CDR3 coding DNA: TGTGCCAGCAGCCGCGCTGAAGTTTTGAGAGAGACCCAGTACTTC.

The chain combines TRBV9 with TRBJ2-7; maybe TRBD2 (6 bases). The V end lost 0 bases, the J end lost 2 bases, and 15 bases lay between the germline ends. The CDR3 totals 16 residues. The germline CDR1 and CDR2 sequences are SGDLS and YYNGEE. CDR3 bases: TGTGCCAGCAGCGTAGGCGGGGCCTCTTCTACCTACGAGCAGTACTTC. Translation gives CASSVGGASSTYEQYF.

A note on this clone: Germline and junction disagree at one end, which may indicate a read error. The rearrangement links TRBV4-2 to TRBJ2-5; TRBD2 is a possible D gene (6 bases). The CDR3 consists of 14 residues. From germline, CDR1 is LGHNA and CDR2 YNFKEQ. The CDR3 sequence: CASSEDGGMETQYF. The CDR3 region has the DNA TGTGCCAGCAGCGAAGACGGAGGGATGGAGACCCAGTACTTC.

The rearrangement joins TRBV5-6 to TRBJ2-7; a weak D match, TRBD2 (5 bases). Trimming left V 3 bases short and J 3 bases short, with 19 bases between. Germline V lookup: CDR1 SGHDT, CDR2 YYEEEE. CDR3 length: 16 residues. The CDR3 protein is CASSSLVEGPDYEQYF. The DNA for the CDR3 is TGTGCCAGCAGCTCGTTAGTAGAGGGCCCCGACTACGAGCAGTACTTC.

This chain connects TRBV29-1 to TRBJ2-7; 13 positions match TRBD2. The length of the CDR3 is 15 residues. After removal of 2 bases from V and 1 base from J, the junction contained 2 bases not matched to a gene. Germline V CDR1 and CDR2: SQVTM, ANQGSEA. CDR3 sequence reads: CSVERGLAGSYEQYF. CDR3 bases: TGCAGCGTTGAAAGGGGACTAGCGGGATCCTACGAGCAGTACTTC.

Note on this clone: This sample includes further DNA sequences coding for the same CDR3. The CDR3 nucleotides read TGTGCCAGCAGCTTAGGCACGGAGACCCAGTACTTC. It encodes CASSLGTETQYF. The gene calls are TRBV13 and TRBJ2-5; D remains ambiguous. CDR3 length: 12 residues. CDR1 is PRHDT and CDR2 is FYEKMQ in the germline V gene (reference sequence). Trimming removed 0 bases from V and 5 bases from J, with 4 bases in between.

This clone was observed a single time. This chain connects TRBV5-1 to TRBJ2-7; 11 bases line up with TRBD2. CDR1 is SGHRS, CDR2 YFSETQ, per germline. The V gene end was trimmed by 4 bases and the J gene end by 4 bases; junction bases not matched to a gene: 7. The CDR3 covers 15 residues. The CDR3 region has the DNA TGCGCCAGCAGCGGCTCCCTAGCGGGAGGATACGAGCAGTACTTC. Translating it yields CASSGSLAGGYEQYF.

DNA for the CDR3: TGCGCCAGCAGTTCTCTCGGACTGGAACTCTACGAGCAGTACTTC. Amino acids: CASSSLGLELYEQYF. The chain links TRBV10-1 to TRBJ2-7, with D possibly being TRBD2 (5 bases). CDR1 and CDR2 from the germline V gene are WNHNN and SYGVQD (reference sequence). The CDR3 is 15 residues long. Trimming removed 5 bases from V and 3 bases from J, with 17 bases in between.

This clone has just one count. V and J are TRBV9 and TRBJ1-2; tentative D call: TRBD1 (6 bases). The CDR3 consists of 14 residues. Trimming removed 4 bases at V and 4 bases at J, with 14 bases between. CDR1 and CDR2 from the germline V gene are SGDLS and YYNGEE. In DNA, the CDR3 is TGTGCCAGCAGCCCCCGGACAGTTATCTATGGCTACACCTTC. This translates into CASSPRTVIYGYTF.

This chain connects TRBV5-4 to TRBJ1-2; a possible D gene is TRBD1 (5 bases). V was clipped by 4 bases and J by 2 bases, with 12 bases between them. The germline V gene encodes CDR1 SGHNT and CDR2 YYREEE (reference sequence). This CDR3 is built from 14 residues. CDR3 region: CASSVLQDNYGYTF. Here the CDR3 DNA reads TGTGCCAGCAGCGTGCTACAGGACAACTATGGCTACACCTTC.

The rearrangement links TRBV7-9 to TRBJ2-1, with no clear D. The CDR3 has 12 amino acids. The V end lost 8 bases, the J end lost 8 bases, and 13 bases lay between the germline ends. Germline loops: CDR1 SEHNR, CDR2 FQNEAQ (reference sequence). As DNA, the CDR3 is TGTGCCAGCGGAGAGTTGTCGGATGAGCAGTTCTTC. Its translation is CASGELSDEQFF.

V is TRBV9 and J is TRBJ1-4; possibly TRBD1 for D (5 bases). In germline, CDR1 is SGDLS, CDR2 YYNGEE. The CDR3 sequence is 15 residues long. V dropped 0 bases and J dropped 7 bases, with 13 bases sitting between them. For the CDR3, the DNA is TGTGCCAGCAGCGTAGATGGTGGGGCGGGTGAAAAACTGTTTTTT. Its translation is CASSVDGGAGEKLFF.

This rearrangement joins TRBV4-1 to TRBJ2-1; maybe TRBD2 (6 bases). The germline V gene encodes CDR1 MGHRA and CDR2 YSYEKL. The CDR3 is 16 residues long. Trimming took off 0 bases at V and 3 bases at J, with 12 bases between the two ends. CDR3 loop: CASSQDSEEGYNEQFF. The CDR3 region has the DNA TGCGCCAGCAGCCAAGATTCGGAGGAGGGCTACAATGAGCAGTTCTTC.

This CDR3 reads CASSITGLAGTETQYF. The CDR3 DNA reads as TGTGCCAGCAGCATCACCGGACTAGCGGGAACAGAGACCCAGTACTTC. The genes are TRBV9 and TRBJ2-5; 12 nucleotides line up with TRBD2. Germline values: CDR1 SGDLS, CDR2 YYNGEE. The CDR3 covers 16 residues. After removal of 4 bases from V and 4 bases from J, the junction contained 8 bases not matched to a gene.

The gene calls are TRBV4-3 and TRBJ2-1, with a tentative D call TRBD2 (5 bases). V was trimmed by 4 bases and J by 0 bases, leaving 10 bases between them. CDR3 size: 15 residues. Germline CDR1 LGHNA, CDR2 YSLEER. The DNA for the CDR3 is TGCGCCAGCAGCCGAGGGTGGAGCTCCTACAATGAGCAGTTCTTC. Translating it yields CASSRGWSSYNEQFF.

The rearrangement joins TRBV27 to TRBJ2-7; possibly TRBD1 for D (6 bases). The germline gives CDR1 MNHEY, CDR2 SMNVEV (reference sequence). The CDR3 covers 15 residues. Trimming shortened V by 1 base and J by 1 base, and 11 bases separated the two germline ends. The DNA of the CDR3 is TGTGCCAGCAGTTTATATACAGGGTCGTCCTACGAGCAGTACTTC. This encodes CASSLYTGSSYEQYF.

The gene calls are TRBV6-6 and TRBJ1-6; D gene uncertain. CDR3 length: 9 residues. Deletions cut 11 bases from V and 10 bases from J, with 6 bases between. Germline CDR1 and CDR2: MNHNY and SVGAGI (reference sequence). CDR3 nucleotide sequence: TGTGCCGGCGGCTCACCCCTCCACTTT. Amino acid sequence: CAGGSPLHF.

To note about this clone: The same CDR3 arises from other DNA sequences in this sample as well. V usage is TRBV4-1 and J usage is TRBJ2-7; the D call may be TRBD1 or TRBD2 (5 bases each). Germline values: CDR1 MGHRA, CDR2 YSYEKL. The CDR3 has 16 amino acids. V was cut by 4 bases and J by 1 base, with 17 bases left in between. CDR3 bases: TGCGCCAGCAGCCCAGGGACGTCGGTAGGGTCCTACGAGCAGTACTTC. Its protein is CASSPGTSVGSYEQYF.

CDR3 loop: CASSETGPGNTIYF. The DNA of the CDR3 is TGTGCCAGCAGCGAAACGGGACCCGGAAACACCATATATTTT. V is TRBV9 and J is TRBJ1-3, with a weak D call TRBD1 (5 bases). CDR1 is SGDLS, CDR2 YYNGEE, per germline. V was cut by 3 bases and J by 4 bases, with 11 bases left in between. The CDR3 spans 14 residues. Together with reference TRBV9 and TRBJ1-3, the CDR3 gives the full variable domain: DSGVTQTPKHLITATGQRVTLRCSPRSGDLSVYWYQQSLDQGLQFLIQYYNGEERAKGNILERFSAQQFPDLHSELNLSSLELGDSALYFCASSETGPGNTIYFGEGSWLTVV.

This clone was counted a few times. The CDR3 DNA reads TGTGCCAGCAGTTTATTTAGGGGGGACACTGAAGCTTTCTTT. It codes for CASSLFRGDTEAFF. The chain has TRBV28 and TRBJ1-1, with D possibly being TRBD1 (6 bases). Germline CDR1 and CDR2: MDHEN and SYDVKM. V was pared by 1 base and J by 3 bases, with 9 bases between. This CDR3 is built from 14 residues.

For this clone: The sample contains more than one DNA sequence encoding this CDR3. The chain is built from TRBV5-1 and TRBJ2-7, with TRBD2 identical over 8 bases. Trimming removed 0 bases from V and 0 bases from J; junction bases left unmatched: 5. CDR3 length equals 16 residues. The germline gives CDR1 SGHRS, CDR2 YFSETQ. The CDR3 DNA reads as TGCGCCAGCAGCTTGGCCCGGCTAGCGGGCTCCTACGAGCAGTACTTC. The encoded protein is CASSLARLAGSYEQYF.

This clone has only one observation. The CDR3 sequence is CASSLRPPSTDTQYF. CDR3 bases: TGTGCCAGCAGTTTACGACCACCTAGCACAGATACGCAGTATTTT. The chain has TRBV28 and TRBJ2-3; D is unclear. The CDR3 has 15 amino acids. V gave up 2 bases and J gave up 0 bases, with 9 bases separating them. Germline CDR1 and CDR2: MDHEN and SYDVKM.

This chain joins TRBV4-1 and TRBJ2-1; the match to TRBD1 covers 9 bases. V was pared by 2 bases and J by 6 bases, with 8 bases of the junction left unmatched. From germline, CDR1 is MGHRA and CDR2 YSYEKL. The CDR3 consists of 16 residues. The CDR3 bases are TGCGCCAGCAGCCAACCTTGGGGACAGGGAAGCAATGAGCAGTTCTTC. This translates into CASSQPWGQGSNEQFF.

This clone has just one count. This chain joins TRBV28 and TRBJ2-1; D is possibly TRBD1 or TRBD2 (5 bases each). V was pared by 8 bases and J by 4 bases, with 15 bases between. This CDR3 has 14 amino acids. Looked up from germline, CDR1 is MDHEN and CDR2 is SYDVKM. The DNA of the CDR3 is TGTGCCAGCGGGGGTAGGGTACTTTACAATGAGCAGTTCTTC. Amino acid sequence: CASGGRVLYNEQFF.